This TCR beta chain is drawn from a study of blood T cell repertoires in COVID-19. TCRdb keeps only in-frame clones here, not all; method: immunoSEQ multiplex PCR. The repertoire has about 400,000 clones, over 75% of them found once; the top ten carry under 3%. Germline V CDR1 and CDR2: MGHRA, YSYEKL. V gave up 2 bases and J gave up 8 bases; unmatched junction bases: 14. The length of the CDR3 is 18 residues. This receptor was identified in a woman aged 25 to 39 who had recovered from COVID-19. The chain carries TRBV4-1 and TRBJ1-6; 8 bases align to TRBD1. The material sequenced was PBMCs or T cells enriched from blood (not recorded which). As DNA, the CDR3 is TGCGCCAGCAGCCAACGGACAGGGATTCCCGGGGCCTATTCACCCCTCCACTTT. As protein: CASSQRTGIPGAYSPLHF.